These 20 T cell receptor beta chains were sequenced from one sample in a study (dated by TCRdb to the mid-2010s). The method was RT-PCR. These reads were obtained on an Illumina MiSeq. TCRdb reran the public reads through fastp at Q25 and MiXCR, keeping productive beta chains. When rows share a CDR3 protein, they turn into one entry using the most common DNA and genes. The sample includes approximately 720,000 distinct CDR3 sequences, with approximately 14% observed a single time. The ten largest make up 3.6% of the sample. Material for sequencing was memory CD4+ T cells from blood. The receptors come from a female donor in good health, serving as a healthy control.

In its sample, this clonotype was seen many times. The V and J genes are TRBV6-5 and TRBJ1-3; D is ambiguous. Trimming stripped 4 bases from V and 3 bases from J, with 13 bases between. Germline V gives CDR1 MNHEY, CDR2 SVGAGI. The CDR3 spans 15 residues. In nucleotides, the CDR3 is TGTGCCAGCAGTTTTGGAGGGAACGGTGGAAACACCATATATTTT. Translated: CASSFGGNGGNTIYF.

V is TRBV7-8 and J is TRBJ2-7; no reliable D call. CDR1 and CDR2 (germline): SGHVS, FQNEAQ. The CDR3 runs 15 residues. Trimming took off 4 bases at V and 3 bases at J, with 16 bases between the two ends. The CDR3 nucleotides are TGTGCCAGCAGCTCCGGAGCCTCCAGTAGCTACGAGCAGTACTTC. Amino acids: CASSSGASSSYEQYF.

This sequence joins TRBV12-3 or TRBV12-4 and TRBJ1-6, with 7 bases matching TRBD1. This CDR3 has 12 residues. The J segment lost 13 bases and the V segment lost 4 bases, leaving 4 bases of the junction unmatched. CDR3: CASSWTGRPLHF. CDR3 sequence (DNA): TGTGCCAGCAGTTGGACAGGCAGGCCCCTCCACTTT.

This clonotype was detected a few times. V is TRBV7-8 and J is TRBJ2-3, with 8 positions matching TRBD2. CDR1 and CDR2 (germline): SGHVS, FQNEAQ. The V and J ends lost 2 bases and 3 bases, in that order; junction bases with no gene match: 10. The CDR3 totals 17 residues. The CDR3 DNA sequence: TGTGCCAGCAGCTTATCGCCTAGCGGGTTTGGTACAGATACGCAGTATTTT. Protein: CASSLSPSGFGTDTQYF.

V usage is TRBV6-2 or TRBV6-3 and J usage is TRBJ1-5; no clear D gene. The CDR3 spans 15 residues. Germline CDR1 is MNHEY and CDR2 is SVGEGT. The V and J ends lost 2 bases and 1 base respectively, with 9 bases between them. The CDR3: CASSYDGFSNQPQHF. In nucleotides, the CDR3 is TGTGCCAGCAGTTACGACGGGTTCAGCAATCAGCCCCAGCATTTT.

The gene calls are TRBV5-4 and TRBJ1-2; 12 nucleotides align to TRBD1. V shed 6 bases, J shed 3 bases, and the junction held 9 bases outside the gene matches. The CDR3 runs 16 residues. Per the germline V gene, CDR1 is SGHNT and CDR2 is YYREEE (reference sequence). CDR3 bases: TGTGCCAGCAAGACCGGGACAGGGGGCGCCGACTATGGCTACACCTTC. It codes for CASKTGTGGADYGYTF.

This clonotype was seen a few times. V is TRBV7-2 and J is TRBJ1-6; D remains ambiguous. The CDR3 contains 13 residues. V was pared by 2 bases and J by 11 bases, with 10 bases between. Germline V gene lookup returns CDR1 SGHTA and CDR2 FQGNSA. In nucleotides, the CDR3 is TGTGCCAGCAGCTTACGGGCTCCACCACCCCTCCACTTT. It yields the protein CASSLRAPPPLHF.

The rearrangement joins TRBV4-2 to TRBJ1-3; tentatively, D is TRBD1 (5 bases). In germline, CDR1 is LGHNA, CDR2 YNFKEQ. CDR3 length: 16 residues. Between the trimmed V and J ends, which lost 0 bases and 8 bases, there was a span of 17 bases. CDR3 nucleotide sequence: TGTGCCAGCAGCCAAGACCTGACGGGACGGAGGGACACCATATATTTT. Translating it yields CASSQDLTGRRDTIYF.

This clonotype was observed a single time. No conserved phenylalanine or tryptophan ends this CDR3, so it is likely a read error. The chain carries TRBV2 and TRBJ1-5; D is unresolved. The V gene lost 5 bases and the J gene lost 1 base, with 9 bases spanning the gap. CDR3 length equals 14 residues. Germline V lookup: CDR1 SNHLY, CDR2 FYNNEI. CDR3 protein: CASSQESSNQPQHL. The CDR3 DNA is TGTGCCAGCAGTCAAGAGTCCAGCAATCAGCCCCAGCATTTA.

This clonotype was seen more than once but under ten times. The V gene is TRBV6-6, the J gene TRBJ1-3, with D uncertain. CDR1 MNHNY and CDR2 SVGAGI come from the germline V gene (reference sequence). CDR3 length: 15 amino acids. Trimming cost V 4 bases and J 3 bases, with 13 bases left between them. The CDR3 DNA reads TGTGCCAGCAGTTTAACCCTTGCGGGTGGAAACACCATATATTTT. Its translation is CASSLTLAGGNTIYF.

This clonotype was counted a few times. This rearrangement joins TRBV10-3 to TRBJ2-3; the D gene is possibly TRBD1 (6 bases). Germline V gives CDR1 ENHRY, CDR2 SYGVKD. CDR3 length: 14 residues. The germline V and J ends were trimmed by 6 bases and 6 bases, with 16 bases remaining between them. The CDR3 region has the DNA TGTGCCATCAGACAGGGTCCCTCAGGGGATACGCAGTATTTT. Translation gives CAIRQGPSGDTQYF.

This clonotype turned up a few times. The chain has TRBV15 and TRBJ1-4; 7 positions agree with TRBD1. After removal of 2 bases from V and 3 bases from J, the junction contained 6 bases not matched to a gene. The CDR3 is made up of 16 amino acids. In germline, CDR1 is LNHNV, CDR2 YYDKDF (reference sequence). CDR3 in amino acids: CATSRSNRGANEKLFF. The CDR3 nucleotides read TGTGCCACCAGCAGATCAAACAGGGGAGCTAATGAAAAACTGTTTTTT.

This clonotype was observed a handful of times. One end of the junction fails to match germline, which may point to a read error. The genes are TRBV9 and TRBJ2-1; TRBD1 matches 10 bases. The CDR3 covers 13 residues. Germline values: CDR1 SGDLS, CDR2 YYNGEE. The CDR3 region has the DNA TGTGCCAGCAGCGTAGCGGCTGACGACAGGGGGCTCTTC. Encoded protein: CASSVAADDRGLF.

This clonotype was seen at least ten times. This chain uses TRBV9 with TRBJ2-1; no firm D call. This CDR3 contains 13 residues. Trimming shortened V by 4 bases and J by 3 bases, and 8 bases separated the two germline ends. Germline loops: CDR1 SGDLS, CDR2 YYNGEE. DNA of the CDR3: TGTGCCAGCAGCCCCCAAATCTACAATGAGCAGTTCTTC. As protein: CASSPQIYNEQFF.

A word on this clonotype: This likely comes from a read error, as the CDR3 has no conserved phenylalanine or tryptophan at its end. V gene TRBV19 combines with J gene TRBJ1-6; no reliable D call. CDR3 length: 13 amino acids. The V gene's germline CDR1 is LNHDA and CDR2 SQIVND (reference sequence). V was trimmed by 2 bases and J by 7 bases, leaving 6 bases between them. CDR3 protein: CASSIYWNSPLHL. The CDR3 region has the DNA TGTGCCAGTAGTATATACTGGAATTCACCCCTCCACCTT.

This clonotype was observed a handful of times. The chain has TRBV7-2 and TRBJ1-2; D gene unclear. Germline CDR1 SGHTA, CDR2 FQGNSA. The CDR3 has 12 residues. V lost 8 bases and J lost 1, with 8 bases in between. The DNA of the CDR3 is TGTGCCAGCGGGATGAATAACTATGGCTACACCTTC. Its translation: CASGMNNYGYTF.

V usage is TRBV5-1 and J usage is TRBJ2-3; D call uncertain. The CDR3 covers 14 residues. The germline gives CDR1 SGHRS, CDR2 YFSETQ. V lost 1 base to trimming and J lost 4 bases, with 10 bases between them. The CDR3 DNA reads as TGCGCCAGCAGCTTGCTCCCCGCCCCAGATACGCAGTATTTT. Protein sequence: CASSLLPAPDTQYF.

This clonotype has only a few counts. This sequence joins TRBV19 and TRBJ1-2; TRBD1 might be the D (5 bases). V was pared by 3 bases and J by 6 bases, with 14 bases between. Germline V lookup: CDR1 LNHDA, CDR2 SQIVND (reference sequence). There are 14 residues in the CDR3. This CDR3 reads CASSMGAGYHGYTF. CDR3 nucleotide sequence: TGTGCCAGTAGTATGGGCGCAGGGTATCATGGCTACACCTTC. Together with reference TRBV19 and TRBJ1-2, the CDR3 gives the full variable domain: DGGITQSPKYLFRKEGQNVTLSCEQNLNHDAMYWYRQDPGQGLRLIYYSQIVNDFQKGDIAEGYSVSREKKESFPLTVTSAQKNPTAFYLCASSMGAGYHGYTFGSGTRLTVV.

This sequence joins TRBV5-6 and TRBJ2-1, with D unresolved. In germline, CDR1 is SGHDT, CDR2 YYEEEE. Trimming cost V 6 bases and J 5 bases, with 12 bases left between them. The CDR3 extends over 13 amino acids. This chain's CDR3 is CASTPGPNNEQFF. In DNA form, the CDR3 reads TGTGCCAGCACCCCCGGGCCTAACAATGAGCAGTTCTTC.

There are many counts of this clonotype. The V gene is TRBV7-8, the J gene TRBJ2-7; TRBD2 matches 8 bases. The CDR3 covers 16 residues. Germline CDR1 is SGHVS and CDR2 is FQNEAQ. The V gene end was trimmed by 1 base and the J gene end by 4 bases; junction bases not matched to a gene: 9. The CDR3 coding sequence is TGTGCCAGCAGCTTAGTTAGTACTAGCGGAAGTTACGAGCAGTACTTC. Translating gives CASSLVSTSGSYEQYF. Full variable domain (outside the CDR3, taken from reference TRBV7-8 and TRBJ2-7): GAGVSQSPRYKVAKRGQDVALRCDPISGHVSLFWYQQALGQGPEFLTYFQNEAQLDKSGLPSDRFFAERPEGSVSTLKIQRTQQEDSAVYLCASSLVSTSGSYEQYFGPGTRLTVT.